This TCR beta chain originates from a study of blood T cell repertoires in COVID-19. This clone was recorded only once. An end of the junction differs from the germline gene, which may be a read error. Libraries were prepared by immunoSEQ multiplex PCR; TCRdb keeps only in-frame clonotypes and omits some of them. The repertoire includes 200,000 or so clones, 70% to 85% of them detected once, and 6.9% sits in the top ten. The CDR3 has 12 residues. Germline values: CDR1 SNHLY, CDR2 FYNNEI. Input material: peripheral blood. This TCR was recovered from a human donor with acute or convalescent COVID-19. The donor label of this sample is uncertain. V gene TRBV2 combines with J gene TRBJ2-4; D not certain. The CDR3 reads CASSEVAARTDF. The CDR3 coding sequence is TGTGCCAGCAGTGAAGTGGCGGCCAGAACGGACTTC. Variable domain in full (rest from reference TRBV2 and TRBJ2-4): EPEVTQTPSHQVTQMGQEVILRCVPISNHLYFYWYRQILGQKVEFLVSFYNNEISEKSEIFDDQFSVERPDGSNFTLKIRSTKLEDSAMYFCASSEVAARTDFGAGTRLSVL.